The clone carrying this TCR beta chain was seen only a few times. Its antigen is not identified. CDR1 KGHSH and CDR2 LQKENI come from the germline V gene. Trimming removed 3 bases from V and 2 bases from J; junction bases left unmatched: 3. The CDR3 length is 16 residues. This entry belongs to a study of cytomegalovirus exposure and HLA in healthy donors. Study-wide results and limits: Later work found most CMV-associated TCR beta chains apparently HLA-restricted. A few CMV-associated chains were confirmed in vitro to be specific for CMV antigens.

The PCR had 60 Vbeta and 13 Jbeta primers. Generated by immunoSEQ multiplex PCR, the TCRdb table keeps only in-frame clones and is missing some. The sample contains more than 90,000 clones, roughly four fifths of which appear only once. Each of the donors was a healthy bone marrow donor. The chain is built from TRBV18 and TRBJ2-3; 12 bases align to TRBD2. The clonotype was recovered from a middle-aged man in good health and CMV-seropositive. Sequenced input: PBMCs. For the CDR3, the DNA is TGTGCCAGCTCACCGGGACTAGCGGGCGACACAGATACGCAGTATTTT. It is translated as CASSPGLAGDTDTQYF.